Listed below are T cell receptor beta chains from one sample, sequenced in a study of blood T cell repertoires in COVID-19. Only in-frame clones appear in the TCRdb table, and some are missing; sequencing was by immunoSEQ multiplex PCR. The sample holds 380,000 or so clones; 81% are singletons and the top ten take about 1%. Sequences were obtained from peripheral blood. The receptor source for this set is a human donor with acute or convalescent COVID-19. The donor label of this sample is uncertain. CDR3s include the opening cysteine and the closing phenylalanine or tryptophan. Each record gives: D gene, V gene, clone size, J gene, CDR3 DNA, CDR3 protein. A D gene is named only where the DNA matches it firmly. Clone size is given for some rows only: seen once, a few or many times, or a class if the clone is expanded.

.	TRBV6-6	once	TRBJ2-3	TGTGCCAGCAGTTACGGCAGGGATACGCAGTATTTT	CASSYGRDTQYF
TRBD1	TRBV5-1	.	TRBJ1-1	TGCGCCAGCAGCTTACGGACAGGGGAGGACACTGAAGCTTTCTTT	CASSLRTGEDTEAFF
TRBD1	TRBV4-2	once	TRBJ1-6	TGTGCCAGCAGCCAGACGGACAGGGTAGTCTATAATTCACCCCTCCACTTT	CASSQTDRVVYNSPLHF
.	TRBV30	.	TRBJ1-5	TGTGCCTGGAGTGTTAATTATCAGCCCCAGCATTTT	CAWSVNYQPQHF
TRBD1	TRBV29-1	many	TRBJ1-2	TGCAGCGCCGCCGGGACAGGGAGAGCTAACTATGGCTACACCTTC	CSAAGTGRANYGYTF
.	TRBV11-2	.	TRBJ1-2	TGTGCCAGCAGCTTAAGCGGACAGTCCTACACCTTC	CASSLSGQSYTF
.	TRBV7-2	.	TRBJ2-7	TGTGCCAGCAGCTTTGGGCACTACGAGCAGTACTTC	CASSFGHYEQYF
TRBD1	TRBV10-3	.	TRBJ1-6	TGTGCCATCAGGGGGACAGGGACGGTCTCACCCCTCCACTTT	CAIRGTGTVSPLHF
TRBD1	TRBV5-4	.	TRBJ2-1	TGTGCCAGCAGCGCGGGGACAGGGAGTAGGGATGAGCAGTTCTTC	CASSAGTGSRDEQFF
.	TRBV30	.	TRBJ2-1	TGTGCCTGGAGTGGTTCGACACTTGTTAATGAGCAGTTCTTC	CAWSGSTLVNEQFF
.	TRBV18	.	TRBJ1-4	TGTGCCAGCTCCCAATACAGGGTCGATGAAAAACTGTTTTTT	CASSQYRVDEKLFF
.	TRBV7-9	.	TRBJ1-6	TGTGCCAGCAGCCCGTCCTATAATTCACCCCTCCACTTT	CASSPSYNSPLHF
.	TRBV2	.	TRBJ2-1	TGTGCCAGCAGTGAATACAGGGCCCGTCCCTACAATGAGCAGTTCTTC	CASSEYRARPYNEQFF
.	TRBV7-9	.	TRBJ2-4	TGTGCCAGCAGCTTTTCCGGCGGGGCCTCAAACATTCAGTACTTC	CASSFSGGASNIQYF
.	TRBV29-1	.	TRBJ2-5	TGCAGCGTCGGGAGTCGGCGGGAGACCCAGTACTTC	CSVGSRRETQYF
TRBD1	TRBV7-8	.	TRBJ2-1	TGTGCCAGCAGCGCCACAACGGGACAGGGAGTCGATGAGCAGTTCTTC	CASSATTGQGVDEQFF
.	TRBV12-1	.	TRBJ1-5	TGTGCCAGCAGCTTTGGTGTCCCGGACAGTAGCAATCAGCCCCAGCATTTT	CASSFGVPDSSNQPQHF
TRBD1	TRBV5-1	.	TRBJ2-2	TGCGCCAGCAGCTTTAAGGGACAGGGGAACACCGGGGAGCTGTTTTTT	CASSFKGQGNTGELFF
.	TRBV19	.	TRBJ1-1	TGTGCCAGTAGTCCCGGTCAAACTACGGGGGCTTTCTTT	CASSPGQTTGAFF
TRBD1	TRBV12-5	.	TRBJ2-5	TGTGCTAGTGGCAGGGATGCAGGGGGCTTCGAGACCCAGTACTTC	CASGRDAGGFETQYF
TRBD1	TRBV6-5	.	TRBJ1-5	TGTGCCAGCAGTCCGGACAGGGGTAGCAATCAGCCCCAGCATTTT	CASSPDRGSNQPQHF
.	TRBV3-1/TRBV3-2	.	TRBJ1-1	TGTGCCAGCAGCCGCCAGGGAACGAACACTGAAGCTTTCTTT	CASSRQGTNTEAFF
.	TRBV4-1	.	TRBJ1-2	TGCGCCAGCAGCCAACCCCGGGGGGGAGGAAACTATGGCTACACCTTC	CASSQPRGGGNYGYTF
.	TRBV6-6	.	TRBJ1-2	TGTGCCAGCAGCTGGGAAGGGACAAGAGGGGGCTACACCTTC	CASSWEGTRGGYTF
.	TRBV7-9	.	TRBJ2-3	TGTGCCAGCAGCCTCGGGACACCAGATACGCAGTATTTT	CASSLGTPDTQYF
.	TRBV19	.	TRBJ1-2	TGTGCCAGTGCCCCGGACAGCCAGCTAAACTATGGCTACACCTTC	CASAPDSQLNYGYTF
TRBD1	TRBV27	once	TRBJ2-2	TGTGCCAGCAGTCCTTTGGGACAGCTGGGACCCGGGGAGCTGTTTTTT	CASSPLGQLGPGELFF
TRBD2	TRBV5-4	once	TRBJ2-5	TGTGCCAGCAGCTGGGTTAGCGGGAGGGCCGGTGAGACCCAGTACTTC	CASSWVSGRAGETQYF
.	TRBV27	.	TRBJ1-6	TGTGCCAGCAGTTTTACAGGGATTAATTCACCCCTCCACTTT	CASSFTGINSPLHF
TRBD1	TRBV6-6	few	TRBJ1-5	TGTGCCACCGGGGGACAGACAGGGGGCCGCAATCAGCCCCAGCATTTT	CATGGQTGGRNQPQHF
TRBD2	TRBV5-1	.	TRBJ2-1	TGCGCCAGCAGGGGACTAGCGGAAAATGAGCAGTTCTTC	CASRGLAENEQFF
TRBD1	TRBV9	.	TRBJ1-1	TGTGCCAGCAGCTCTACGACAGGGGTGAACACTGAAGCTTTCTTT	CASSSTTGVNTEAFF
.	TRBV5-4	few	TRBJ1-2	TGTGCCAGCAGCTTGACGTCAGGGTGGGGCTACACCTTC	CASSLTSGWGYTF
.	TRBV24-1	.	TRBJ1-6	TGTGCCACCAGTTCCCAAAAAGGGAGCTCCTATAATTCACCCCTCCACTTT	CATSSQKGSSYNSPLHF